The clone carrying this T cell receptor beta chain is medium-sized. This specimen comes from a study of blood T cell repertoires in COVID-19. About the research overall: Collection of acute and convalescent COVID-19 samples took place in the United States, Italy and Spain. PBMCs, B-cell-depleted T cells, or T cells provided the cDNA or gDNA that made up the material.

Germline CDR1 is SGHAT and CDR2 is FQNNGV. Trimming pared 5 bases from V and 8 bases from J, leaving 10 bases between. The CDR3 runs to 12 residues. Original analysis: Quantification of nucleated cells was approximated via reference gene primer amplification. Data came from immunoSEQ multiplex PCR; TCRdb stores just in-frame clones and leaves some out. Clone size and the V and J calls come from that table; the DNA yielded D and trimming. The sample lists approximately 200,000 clones; about 90% were seen once. This chain joins TRBV11-2 and TRBJ2-1; TRBD1 might be the D (6 bases). The sequence derives from a woman aged 55-70 years with acute or convalescent COVID-19. The sample consisted of peripheral blood. This CDR3 is CASSTQGHEQFF. CDR3 nucleotide sequence: TGTGCCAGCAGCACACAGGGCCATGAGCAGTTCTTC. The entire variable domain, with the rest obtained from reference TRBV11-2 and TRBJ2-1, is as follows: EAGVAQSPRYKIIEKRQSVAFWCNPISGHATLYWYQQILGQGPKLLIQFQNNGVVDDSQLPKDRFSAERLKGVDSTLKIQPAKLEDSAVYLCASSTQGHEQFFGPGTRLTVL.